This entry describes one T cell receptor beta chain. The target antigen is unknown. These data are taken from a study of graft-versus-host responses after intestinal transplantation. Study as a whole: Every one of the recipients received anti-thymocyte globulin induction and afterwards took tacrolimus and steroids for about 3 years. Notes on the study in general: Recipient marrow showed GvH clones, some seen first in ileum or blood.

Germline CDR1 is SGHRS and CDR2 is YFSETQ. The CDR3 has 18 amino acids. Trimming cost V 0 bases and J 7 bases; bases outside gene matches: 14. The table came from immunoSEQ multiplex PCR; TCRdb's copy has only in-frame clones and leaves some out. The sample has roughly 97,000 clones; approximately 84% are singletons. The clonotype was recovered from a human donor who received an intestinal transplant. The chain is built from TRBV5-1 and TRBJ2-3; 10 nucleotides agree with TRBD1. The sequencing here drew on unstimulated CD4+ T cells sorted from spleen or lymph node cells, taken before intestinal transplant. Written as DNA, the CDR3 is TGCGCCAGCAGCTTGGGGGGCCTGGGACAGGGGTTCGGAAATACGCAGTATTTT. This codes for CASSLGGLGQGFGNTQYF.